The rows below give T cell receptor beta chains drawn from one sample of a study of T cell responses to AZD1222 COVID-19 vaccine. Here immunoSEQ multiplex PCR was the method, and the copy in TCRdb shows in-frame clones only, minus some. The table shows approximately 170,000 clones, with approximately 95% occurring only once. This material consisted of peripheral blood, taken on day 0 of AZD1222 vaccination. These receptors were obtained from an adult in good health. Each CDR3 is given without its conserved first and last residue. Not every row has a clone size; where given, it reads once, few, many or a size class.

cdr3_aa j_call clone_size v_call
ASSVGPLGLSPLH TRBJ1-6 - TRBV2
ASSHKTTGTIYGYT TRBJ1-2 - TRBV5-4
ASTPKRDGSIYNEQF TRBJ2-1 - TRBV6-4
ASSPRDGTSEKLF TRBJ1-4 - TRBV5-6
ASSFRTGETQY TRBJ2-5 - TRBV5-4
ASSQGAGATQY TRBJ2-3 - TRBV4-1
ASRASGAYGYT TRBJ1-2 - TRBV5-8
ASSLSGGHANTGELF TRBJ2-2 - TRBV11-2
ASSPIPGQGSYYGYT TRBJ1-2 - TRBV11-2
ACPRDPTYGYT TRBJ1-2 - TRBV2
ASSGYEAF TRBJ1-1 - TRBV6-2/TRBV6-3
SVHTAQETQY TRBJ2-5 - TRBV29-1
ASSGLGQGAGELF TRBJ2-2 - TRBV7-9
ASSAGNTIY TRBJ1-3 once TRBV6-5
ASSPTGEYGYT TRBJ1-2 - TRBV18
ASSLSRTEAF TRBJ1-1 - TRBV12-3/TRBV12-4
ASTAGEYNSPLH TRBJ1-6 few TRBV19